This T cell receptor beta chain was recovered during a study of patients and donors after allogeneic stem cell transplantation. Trimming left V 1 base short and J 4 bases short, with 8 bases between. Per germline, CDR1 LGHDT and CDR2 YNNKEL (reference sequence). The CDR3 has 14 residues. Each CDR3 protein is one row after TCRdb ran MiXCR on the RT-PCR reads. Counted here are about 960,000 distinct CDR3 sequences, roughly 17% occurring once; the ten biggest clones make up around 5.5%. The chain is built from TRBV3-1 and TRBJ2-1; D remains unclear. The TCR originated in a human donor who was either an allogeneic HSCT recipient or a stem cell or donor lymphocyte infusion donor (not recorded which). It is not recorded whose cells these are; they may come from a transplant donor. The sequencing sample was made of blood, either unsorted or a sorted T cell fraction (not recorded which). CDR3: CASSQVSAYNEQFF. The CDR3 nucleotides are TGTGCCAGCAGCCAAGTGTCCGCATACAATGAGCAGTTCTTC.